Presented here are 12 T cell receptor beta chains from one specimen sequenced in a study of T cell clonotyping in hematopoietic cell transplantation. TCRdb's table, derived via immunoSEQ multiplex PCR, lists solely in-frame clones and lacks some. This repertoire shows 7,500 to 8,500 clones, about three fifths found once; its top ten account for around 23%. Sequenced material: peripheral blood mononuclear cells, taken 100 days after allogeneic stem cell transplant. The source of these receptors is a male patient between 55 and 70 years old who had an allogeneic stem cell transplant from an unrelated donor, so the T cells may come from the graft donor. Some clones in this sample may be carry-over from other donors' samples.

This clone qualifies as medium-sized. The CDR3 here is CASSPTDNSNQPQHF. The CDR3 coding sequence is TGTGCCAGCAGCCCGACAGACAATAGCAATCAGCCCCAGCATTTT. The chain combines TRBV11-3 with TRBJ1-5; D perhaps matches TRBD1 (5 bases). The CDR3 is 15 residues long. From germline, CDR1 is SGHNT and CDR2 YENEEA. V shed 5 bases and J shed 0 bases, with 11 bases lying between them.

The chain recombines TRBV27 with TRBJ2-7; TRBD2 agrees at 9 bases. The CDR3 runs to 14 residues. The ends lost 6 bases at V and 2 bases at J; junction bases unmatched: 5. CDR1 is MNHEY, CDR2 SMNVEV, per germline (reference sequence). The chain's CDR3 is CASRQGGRAYEQYF. CDR3 DNA: TGTGCCAGCAGGCAGGGCGGGAGGGCCTACGAGCAGTACTTC.

The gene calls are TRBV27 and TRBJ2-3, with 7 bases lining up with TRBD1. The CDR3 is 15 residues long. J lost 4 bases, V lost 9 bases, and 13 bases had no gene match. Looked up from germline, CDR1 is MNHEY and CDR2 is SMNVEV (reference sequence). The chain's CDR3 is CASQHGRGLSDTQYF. The CDR3 DNA reads TGTGCCAGTCAGCACGGCAGGGGGTTATCAGATACGCAGTATTTT.

The V call is TRBV29-1, the J call TRBJ1-5, with D unclear. Germline V gene lookup returns CDR1 SQVTM and CDR2 ANQGSEA. V gave up 3 bases and J gave up 5 bases, with 17 bases separating them. There are 15 residues in the CDR3. In DNA form, the CDR3 reads TGCAGCGTTGACGCGCAGGAGAAGCGGGATCAGCCCCAGCATTTT. Protein sequence: CSVDAQEKRDQPQHF.

The rearrangement uses TRBV30 and TRBJ1-2; D gene ambiguous. V gave up 4 bases and J gave up 5 bases, with 11 bases separating them. Germline values: CDR1 GTSNPN, CDR2 SVGIG (reference sequence). The CDR3 has 12 amino acids. The DNA for the CDR3 is TGTGCCTGGACTTCCGGGATTTATGGCTACACCTTC. Translation: CAWTSGIYGYTF.

This clone rates as medium-sized. This rearrangement joins TRBV19 to TRBJ2-2; possibly TRBD1 or TRBD2 for D (6 bases each). The germline V gene encodes CDR1 LNHDA and CDR2 SQIVND (reference sequence). V gave up 5 bases and J gave up 3 bases, with 16 bases separating them. The CDR3 has 16 residues. CDR3 loop: CASSFYGGRDTGELFF. CDR3 DNA: TGTGCCAGTAGTTTTTATGGGGGGCGTGACACCGGGGAGCTGTTTTTT.

The chain uses TRBV6-5 and TRBJ2-7, with a tentative D call TRBD2 (5 bases). V lost 8 bases and J 3 bases, leaving 8 bases between the germline ends. This CDR3 region has 11 residues. CDR1 is MNHEY and CDR2 is SVGAGI in the germline V gene. CDR3 sequence (DNA): TGTGCCAGCTCAGAGGGCTACGAGCAGTACTTC. Its protein is CASSEGYEQYF.

This clone was counted between two and nine times. This chain uses TRBV11-2 with TRBJ2-7; 10 nucleotides line up with TRBD2. The J segment lost 6 bases and the V segment lost 3 bases, leaving 8 bases of the junction unmatched. The germline CDR1 and CDR2 sequences are SGHAT and FQNNGV. CDR3 size: 15 residues. The CDR3 reads CASSFGSGGAGEQYF. The CDR3 DNA follows: TGTGCCAGCAGCTTTGGCAGCGGGGGGGCCGGCGAGCAGTACTTC.

The chain employs TRBV7-3 and TRBJ1-6; D may be TRBD1 (6 bases). Per germline, CDR1 SGHTA and CDR2 FQGTGA. The V end was cut by 1 base, the J end by 10 bases, with 17 bases between. The CDR3 is 16 amino acids. Here the CDR3 reads CASSLNGPQGSSPLHF. The CDR3 DNA follows: TGTGCCAGCAGCTTAAACGGGCCCCAGGGGAGCTCACCCCTCCACTTT.

This chain links TRBV27 with TRBJ1-5; TRBD1 is a possible D gene (5 bases). The CDR3 totals 13 residues. Germline V CDR1 and CDR2: MNHEY, SMNVEV (reference sequence). The V end lost 3 bases, the J end lost 7 bases, and 10 bases lay between the germline ends. The CDR3 loop is CASSLWGKQPQHF. In DNA, the CDR3 is TGTGCCAGCAGTTTGTGGGGGAAACAGCCCCAGCATTTT.

The V and J genes are TRBV27 and TRBJ1-5, with D tentatively TRBD1 (6 bases). The germline V gene encodes CDR1 MNHEY and CDR2 SMNVEV (reference sequence). With 4 bases removed from V and 6 bases from J, the gap between germline ends came to 13 bases. The CDR3 is 14 amino acids. CDR3 region: CASSWGAEGQPQHF. The CDR3 coding sequence is TGTGCCAGCAGTTGGGGGGCGGAGGGTCAGCCCCAGCATTTT.

V gene TRBV7-9 combines with J gene TRBJ1-4, with no clear D. Germline V CDR1 and CDR2: SEHNR, FQNEAQ (reference sequence). V was trimmed by 2 bases and J by 10 bases, leaving 17 bases between them. This CDR3 spans 15 amino acids. CDR3 DNA: TGTGCCAGCAGCTTACAACCGGCAGGAGATGGAAAACTGTTTTTT. Its translation: CASSLQPAGDGKLFF.